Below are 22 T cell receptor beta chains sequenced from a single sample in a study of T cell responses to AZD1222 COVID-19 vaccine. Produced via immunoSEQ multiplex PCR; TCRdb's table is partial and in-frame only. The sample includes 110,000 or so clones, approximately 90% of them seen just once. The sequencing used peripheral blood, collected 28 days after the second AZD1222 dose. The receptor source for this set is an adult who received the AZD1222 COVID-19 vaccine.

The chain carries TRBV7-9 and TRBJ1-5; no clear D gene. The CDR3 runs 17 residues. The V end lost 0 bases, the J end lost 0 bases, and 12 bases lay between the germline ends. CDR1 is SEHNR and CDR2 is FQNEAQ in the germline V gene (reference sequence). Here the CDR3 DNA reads TGTGCCAGCAGCTTAGCGCGGGCAGGTGATAGCAATCAGCCCCAGCATTTT. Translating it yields CASSLARAGDSNQPQHF.

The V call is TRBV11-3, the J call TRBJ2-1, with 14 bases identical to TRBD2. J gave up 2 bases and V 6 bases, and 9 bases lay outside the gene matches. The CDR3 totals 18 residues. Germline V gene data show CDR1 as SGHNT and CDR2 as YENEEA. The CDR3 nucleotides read TGTGCCAGCAGATCCGGGACTAGCGGGAGTGGGGCCTACAATGAGCAGTTCTTC. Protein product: CASRSGTSGSGAYNEQFF.

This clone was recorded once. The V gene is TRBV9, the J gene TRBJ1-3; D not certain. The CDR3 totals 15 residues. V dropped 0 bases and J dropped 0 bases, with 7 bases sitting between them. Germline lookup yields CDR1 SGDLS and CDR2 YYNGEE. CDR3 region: CASSVGTFSGNTIYF. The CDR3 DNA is TGTGCCAGCAGCGTAGGCACCTTCTCTGGAAACACCATATATTTT.

The CDR3 here is CASSWASTDTQYF. For the CDR3, the DNA is TGTGCCAGCAGTTGGGCAAGCACAGATACGCAGTATTTT. The V call is TRBV27, the J call TRBJ2-3; D gene unclear. Germline V gene lookup returns CDR1 MNHEY and CDR2 SMNVEV (reference sequence). There are 13 residues in the CDR3. The V gene lost 4 bases and the J gene lost 0 bases, with 5 bases spanning the gap.

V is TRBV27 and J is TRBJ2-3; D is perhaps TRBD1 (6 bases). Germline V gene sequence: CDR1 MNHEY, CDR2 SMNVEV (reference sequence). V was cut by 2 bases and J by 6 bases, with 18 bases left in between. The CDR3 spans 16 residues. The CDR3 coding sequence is TGTGCCAGCAGTTTAACAGGGCTAGCCCCAGGGGATACGCAGTATTTT. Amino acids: CASSLTGLAPGDTQYF.

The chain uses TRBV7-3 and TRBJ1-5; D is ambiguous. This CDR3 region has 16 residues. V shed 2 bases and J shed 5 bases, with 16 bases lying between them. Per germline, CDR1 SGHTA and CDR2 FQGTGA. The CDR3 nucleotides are TGTGCCAGCAGCTTAGGTACCCCCCAGGAGGATCAGCCCCAGCATTTT. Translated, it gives CASSLGTPQEDQPQHF.

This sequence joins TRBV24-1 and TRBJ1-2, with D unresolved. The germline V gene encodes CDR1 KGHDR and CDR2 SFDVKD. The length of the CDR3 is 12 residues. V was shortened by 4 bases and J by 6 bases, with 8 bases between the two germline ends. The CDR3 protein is CATSDRDHGYTF. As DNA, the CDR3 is TGTGCCACCAGTGACCGGGATCATGGCTACACCTTC.

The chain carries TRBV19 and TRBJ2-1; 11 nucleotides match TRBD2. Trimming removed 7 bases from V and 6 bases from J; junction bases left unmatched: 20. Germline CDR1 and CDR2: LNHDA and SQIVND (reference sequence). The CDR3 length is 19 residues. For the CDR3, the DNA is TGTGCCAGTATTCATCGGAACCCAACTAGCGGGAGTGGGGGCAATGAGCAGTTCTTC. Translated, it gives CASIHRNPTSGSGGNEQFF.

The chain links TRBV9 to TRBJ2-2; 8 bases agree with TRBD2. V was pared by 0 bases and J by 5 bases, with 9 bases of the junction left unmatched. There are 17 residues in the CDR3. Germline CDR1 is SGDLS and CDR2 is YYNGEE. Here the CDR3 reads CASSVAMSSGSTGELFF. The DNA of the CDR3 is TGTGCCAGCAGCGTAGCGATGTCAAGCGGGAGTACCGGGGAGCTGTTTTTT.

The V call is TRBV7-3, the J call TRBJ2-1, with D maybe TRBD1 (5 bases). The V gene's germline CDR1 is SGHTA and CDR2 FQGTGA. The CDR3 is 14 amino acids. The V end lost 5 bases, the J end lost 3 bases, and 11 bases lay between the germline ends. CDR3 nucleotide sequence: TGTGCCAGCAGCCTTTTTGACAGCTACAATGAGCAGTTCTTC. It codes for CASSLFDSYNEQFF.

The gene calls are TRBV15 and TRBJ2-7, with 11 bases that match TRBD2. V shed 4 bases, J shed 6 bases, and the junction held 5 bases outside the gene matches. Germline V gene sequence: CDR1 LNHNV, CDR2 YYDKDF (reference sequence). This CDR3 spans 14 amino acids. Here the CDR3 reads CATSIGTSGSEQYF. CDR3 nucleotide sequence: TGTGCCACCAGCATCGGGACTAGCGGTAGCGAGCAGTACTTC.

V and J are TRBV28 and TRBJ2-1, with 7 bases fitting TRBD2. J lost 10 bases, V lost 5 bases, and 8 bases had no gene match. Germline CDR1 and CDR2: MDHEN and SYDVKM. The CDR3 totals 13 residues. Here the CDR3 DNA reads TGTGCCAGCAGTACTAATTTGGGGGGGGAGCAGTTCTTC. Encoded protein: CASSTNLGGEQFF.

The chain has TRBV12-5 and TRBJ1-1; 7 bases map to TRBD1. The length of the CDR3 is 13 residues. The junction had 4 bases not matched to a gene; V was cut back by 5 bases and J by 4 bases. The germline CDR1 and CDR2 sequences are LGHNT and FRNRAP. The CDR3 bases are TGTGCTAGTGGTCGACCAGGGGGCACTGAAGCTTTCTTT. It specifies CASGRPGGTEAFF. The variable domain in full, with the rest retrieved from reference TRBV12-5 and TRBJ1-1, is DARVTQTPRHKVTEMGQEVTMRCQPILGHNTVFWYRQTMMQGLELLAYFRNRAPLDDSGMPKDRFSAEMPDATLATLKIQPSEPRDSAVYFCASGRPGGTEAFFGQGTRLTVV.

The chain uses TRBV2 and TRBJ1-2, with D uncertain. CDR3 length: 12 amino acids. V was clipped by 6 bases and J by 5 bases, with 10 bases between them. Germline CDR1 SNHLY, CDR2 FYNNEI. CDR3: CASRREAYGYTF. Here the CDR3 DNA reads TGTGCCAGCAGACGAGAGGCGTATGGCTACACCTTC.

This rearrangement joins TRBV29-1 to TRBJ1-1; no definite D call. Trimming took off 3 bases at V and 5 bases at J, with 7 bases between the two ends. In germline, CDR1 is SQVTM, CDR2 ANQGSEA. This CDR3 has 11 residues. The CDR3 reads CSVDIVTEAFF. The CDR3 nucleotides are TGCAGCGTTGATATTGTGACTGAAGCTTTCTTT. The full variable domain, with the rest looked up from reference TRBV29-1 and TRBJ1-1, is SAVISQKPSRDICQRGTSLTIQCQVDSQVTMMFWYRQQPGQSLTLIATANQGSEATYESGFVIDKFPISRPNLTFSTLTVSNMSPEDSSIYLCSVDIVTEAFFGQGTRLTVV.

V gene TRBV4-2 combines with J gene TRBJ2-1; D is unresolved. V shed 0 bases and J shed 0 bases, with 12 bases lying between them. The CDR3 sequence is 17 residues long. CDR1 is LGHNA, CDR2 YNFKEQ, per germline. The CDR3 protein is CASSQDLAQPSYNEQFF. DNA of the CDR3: TGTGCCAGCAGCCAAGATCTGGCCCAGCCCTCCTACAATGAGCAGTTCTTC.

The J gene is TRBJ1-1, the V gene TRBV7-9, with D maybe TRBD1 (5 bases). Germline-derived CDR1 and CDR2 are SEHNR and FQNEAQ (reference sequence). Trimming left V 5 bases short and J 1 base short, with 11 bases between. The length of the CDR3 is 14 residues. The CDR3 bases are TGTGCCAGCAGCCACCCGGGGGGGAACACTGAAGCTTTCTTT. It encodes CASSHPGGNTEAFF.

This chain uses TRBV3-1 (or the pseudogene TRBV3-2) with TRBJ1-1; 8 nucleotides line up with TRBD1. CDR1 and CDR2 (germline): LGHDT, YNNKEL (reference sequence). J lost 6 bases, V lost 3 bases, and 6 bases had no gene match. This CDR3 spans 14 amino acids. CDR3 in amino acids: CASSHPGGESEAFF. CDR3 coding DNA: TGTGCCAGCAGCCACCCAGGGGGCGAGTCTGAAGCTTTCTTT.

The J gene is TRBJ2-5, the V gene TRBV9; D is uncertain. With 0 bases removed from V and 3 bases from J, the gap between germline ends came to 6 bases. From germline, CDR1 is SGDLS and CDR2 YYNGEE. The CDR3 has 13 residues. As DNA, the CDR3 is TGTGCCAGCAGCGTAGGTCAGGAAGAGACCCAGTACTTC. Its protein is CASSVGQEETQYF.

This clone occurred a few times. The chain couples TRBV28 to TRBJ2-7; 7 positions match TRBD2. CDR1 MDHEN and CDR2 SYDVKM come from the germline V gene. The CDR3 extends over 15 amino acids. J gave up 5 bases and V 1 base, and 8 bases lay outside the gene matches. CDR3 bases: TGTGCCAGCAGTTTATCTCGGCGGGAGAACGACGAGCAGTACTTC. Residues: CASSLSRRENDEQYF.

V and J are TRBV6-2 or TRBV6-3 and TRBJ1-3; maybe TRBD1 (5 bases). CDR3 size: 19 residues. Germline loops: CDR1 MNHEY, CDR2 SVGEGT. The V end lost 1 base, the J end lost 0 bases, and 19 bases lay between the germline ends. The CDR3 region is CASSYYDGTARTSGNTIYF. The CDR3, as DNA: TGTGCCAGCAGTTACTACGATGGGACGGCACGTACCTCTGGAAACACCATATATTTT.

CDR3 in DNA: TGTGCCAGCAGTGACTTCGGGACTAGCGGGAAGTTCCTACTGTTCTACGAGCAGTACTTC. This codes for CASSDFGTSGKFLLFYEQYF. The genes are TRBV6-4 and TRBJ2-7; TRBD2 matches at 13 bases. The CDR3 extends over 20 amino acids. Trimming took 1 base from V and 3 from J; bases not matched to a gene: 15. Germline V CDR1 and CDR2: MRHNA, SNTAGT.